This note documents a single T cell receptor beta chain sequence. This clonotype was observed many times. The antigen it binds to is not known. There are no base qualities to consult, and no much larger clone falls within one base. The CDR3 sequence holds 16 residues, the cysteine and phenylalanine included. The entry retains the CDR3 DNA only, 48 bases that are in frame from base 1. Here V drops 5 bases and J drops 3 bases, and the junction holds 14 bases not matched to any gene. CDR1 and CDR2 are read off the germline V gene (reference sequence) as DFQATT and SNEGSKA. This specimen's time point label, per the study, means: newly diagnosed GD, antithyroid drugs for less than 3 months. For both TCR sequencing and RNA sequencing, RNA was extracted from PBMCs using TRIzol. The diagnosis of Graves' disease followed American Thyroid Association guidelines. The patients came from an endocrinology department in Xi'an, China. Each patient gave approximately 10 milliliters of peripheral blood, collected in an EDTA anticoagulant tube. PBMCs were isolated by Ficoll Paque Plus density gradient separation without further T cell sorting. RNA quality was checked with an Agilent 2100 Bioanalyzer and agarose gel, and concentration with a NanoDrop 2000.

The sample originates from a study of regulatory T cells in long-lasting Graves disease (dated by TCRdb to 2020 to 2022). At the level of the whole study: Patients with newly diagnosed Graves' disease had been on antithyroid drugs for under 3 months. Peripheral blood TCR sequencing and RNA sequencing compared persistent Graves' disease patients with newly diagnosed Graves' disease patients. The study was registered as a clinical trial and conducted in China. A total of 35 or so samples were covered by TCR sequencing, comprising approximately 13 persistent and around 20 newly diagnosed Graves' disease patients. Paper-wide results and their limitations: Compared with newly diagnosed patients, persistent Graves' disease patients had lower TCR Shannon entropy and fewer highly expanded clones, which suggests clonal expansion. TRBV28, TRBJ1-2 and TRBJ2-5 were preferentially used in persistent disease, while TRBV20-1 and TRBJ2-1 were favored in newly diagnosed disease. A larger number of public clonotypes was shared among persistent patients (over 2,500) than among newly diagnosed patients (roughly 1,000). The study examined only peripheral blood because the primary lesion, thyroid tissue, could not be accessed. Sequencing and analysis were restricted to the TCR beta chain. The authors acknowledged the small sample size as a limitation that may reduce accuracy.

The library was generated by multiplex PCR. The instrument given in TCRdb is Illumina HiSeq 4000. iRepertoire HTBI primers and Arm-PCR amplification of CDR3 regions were used to construct TCR beta libraries. Before sequencing, the PCR products went through gel purification. In the source study's methods: Gene usage analysis of CDR3 amino acid clonotypes relied on the 60 or so TRBV and about 13 TRBJ segments identified across samples. COPE and FqMerger were used to merge filtered high-quality paired reads into contigs. BLAST was used to align contigs to the IMGT TRBV, TRBD and TRBJ reference genes, and CDR3 was defined following IMGT. Highly expanded clones were defined as clonotypes with a frequency above 0.1%. Repertoire diversity was measured by Shannon entropy, and V-J evenness by the Gini coefficient. A clonotype was considered public if more than one individual shared it. Clones were called with MiXCR by TCRdb after fastp trimmed the public reads at Q25, and only in-frame beta chains were retained. Merged by CDR3 protein, the rows form single entries marked with the most common genes and DNA. The V and J calls and clone size come from TCRdb's table, not from the authors' own analysis. The sample table holds 450,000 to 600,000 distinct CDR3 sequences, of which approximately 12% were seen once. The ten largest clones add up to about 10% of the sample.

These sequences were also reported in another study, on T cells in Graves' hyperthyroidism and ophthalmopathy. The second investigation adds: Stable Graves' hyperthyroidism was defined as the absence of progression to ophthalmopathy over 18 months of follow-up. Hyperthyroidism patients were newly diagnosed, had a disease duration of under 2 months, and were aged 18 to 65 years. The study excluded patients with uncontrolled infections, other autoimmune diseases, pregnancy or lactation. Diagnoses were established on the basis of clinical symptoms, serum thyroxine and TRAb, thyroid ultrasound, and orbital computed tomography. A first-round RT-PCR of the TCR CDR3 used the HTBI primer set with the Qiagen OneStep RT-PCR kit. Most expanded thyroid clonotypes (frequency above 0.001) were also found in blood, which suggests that blood repertoires may mirror thyroid immune responses. A 13 V-J signature model separated ophthalmopathy from stable hyperthyroidism, with about 90% sensitivity and roughly 81% specificity in cross-validation and 80%/75% in testing. In validation, the model predicted progression to ophthalmopathy a median of roughly 6.1 months before onset, with about 67% sensitivity and around 76% specificity. A discovery cohort of approximately 97 patients, roughly 45 with Graves' ophthalmopathy and under 60 with stable Graves' hyperthyroidism, was used to find distinguishing TCR V-J signatures. Prospective prediction of ophthalmopathy was tested in an independent validation cohort of 18 to 20 hyperthyroidism patients and 15 to 17 patients who later progressed to ophthalmopathy. The roughly 100 discovery patients were randomly split 7:3 into training and test sets. In more than five Graves' hyperthyroidism patients, the study also compared T-cell repertoires from thyroid tissue with T-cell repertoires from blood. Once sampling was done, hyperthyroidism patients were given methimazole at a starting dose of 30 mg daily, whereas ophthalmopathy patients were given high-dose intravenous methylprednisolone. Libraries were constructed in a second round of multiplex PCR, after which size selection and purification were performed. The libraries were sequenced on an Illumina HiSeq2000 using paired-end 100 bp reads. SOAPnuke was used to process the raw data, removing reads that contained adapters or uncalled bases, had a mean Phred below 15, or lacked an exact match to the constant primer or identifier. High-quality paired reads were merged using COPE v1.2.5, and each unique nucleotide sequence was defined as a clonotype. Clonotypes were aligned to IMGT TRBV, TRBD and TRBJ reference segments using MiTCR v1.1. Analysis was restricted to V-J combinations with a frequency above 0.0001, which covered just over 98% of repertoires. The TCS score was defined as F50 (clonal expansion) divided by E x V (chaos), with BLOSUM62-based TCRdist calculated between CDR3 peptides within each V-J. Welch's t-statistics and random forest reduced 500 to 550 V-J features to 13, which were used in a naive Bayes classifier (R e1071). No statistical method was used to set the sample size in advance, and investigators knew the group allocation. TCR Vbeta CDR3 sequencing of 135 peripheral blood samples (over 40 ophthalmopathy, roughly 74 hyperthyroidism and roughly 17 progressor patients) is reported in the paper.

Specimen: peripheral blood mononuclear cells (PBMCs), collected at new diagnosis, from a patient treated with antithyroid drugs. This TCR was recovered from a man between 25 and 39 years old with Graves disease. Donor details come from another sample of the same person, matched by shared clones. The chain is encoded by TRBV20-1 joined to TRBJ2-5, and TRBD2 aligns with 8 junction nucleotides. The CDR3 in this case is CSASSRGGRPEETQYF. The nucleotide sequence is given as TGCAGTGCTTCCAGTCGGGGCGGGAGGCCGGAAGAGACCCAGTACTTC.